Listed below are T cell receptor beta chains from one sample, sequenced in a study of monozygotic twins with inflammatory bowel disease. One entry per CDR3 protein, without DNA, is what TCRdb gives after re-calling the 5' RACE reads. Here the sample table reports tens of thousands of distinct CDR3 sequences. Input material: blood. These receptor sequences come from a human donor with ulcerative colitis or Crohn's disease, or a healthy co-twin of an affected twin (not recorded which). CDR3s include the opening cysteine and the closing phenylalanine or tryptophan.

J	V	CDR3
TRBJ1-4	TRBV18	CASTRGNEKLFF
TRBJ1-2	TRBV29-1	CSVMGDRVYGYTF
TRBJ2-7	TRBV20-1	CSARDPKPGAYEQYF
TRBJ2-3	TRBV19	CATLKSGGGPDTQYF
TRBJ2-4	TRBV6-1	CASSRGAGAGVKNIQYF
TRBJ2-2	TRBV12-3/TRBV12-4	CASTRQSLHSNTGELFF
TRBJ2-2	TRBV10-1	CASSEGGANTGELFF
TRBJ2-5	TRBV11-2	CASSLNGQGAAETQYF
TRBJ2-1	TRBV5-4	CASSLGLAGSNEQFF
TRBJ1-4	TRBV6-1	CASMVGGVNEKLFF
TRBJ1-1	TRBV5-1	CASSLNRDRGYAAFF
TRBJ2-5	TRBV10-3	CAISEALEEAQYF
TRBJ2-2	TRBV2	CASSERGRTGELFF
TRBJ1-6	TRBV3-1	CASSQDSRSPLHF
TRBJ2-3	TRBV2	CASSEASWRGVSQYF
TRBJ2-2	TRBV6-5	CASSYSPLRELFF
TRBJ2-3	TRBV15	CATSRDSRDKPDTQYF
TRBJ1-1	TRBV7-9	CASSWGGSTEAFF
TRBJ1-1	TRBV5-1	CASSFAEEDTMNTEAFF
TRBJ2-5	TRBV11-2	CASSRDRETQYF
TRBJ2-1	TRBV5-6	CASSPGTGIHNEQFF
TRBJ1-6	TRBV10-3	CAISESQGGSYNSPLHF
TRBJ1-2	TRBV5-6	CASSATGYGYTF
TRBJ1-1	TRBV6-2/TRBV6-3	CASSTRQGGRAFF
TRBJ1-1	TRBV6-1	CASTAFPNTEAFF
TRBJ1-5	TRBV3-1	CASSQGAGVNQPQHF
TRBJ1-1	TRBV6-6	CASSRPRTYTEAFF
TRBJ2-4	TRBV11-2	CASSPQRGGLDIQYF
TRBJ2-7	TRBV5-5	CASSFGYSYEQYF
TRBJ2-7	TRBV5-1	CASKKAGGPYYEQYF
TRBJ2-5	TRBV27	CASSLLEGETQYF
TRBJ2-2	TRBV5-5	CASSLVAGGNTGELFF
TRBJ1-2	TRBV2	CASMRQTTSNYGYTF
TRBJ2-5	TRBV3-1	CASSPTFSGGALETQYF
TRBJ2-7	TRBV5-6	CASSLGRKQYF
TRBJ2-7	TRBV7-9	CASSVTGSAAQYF